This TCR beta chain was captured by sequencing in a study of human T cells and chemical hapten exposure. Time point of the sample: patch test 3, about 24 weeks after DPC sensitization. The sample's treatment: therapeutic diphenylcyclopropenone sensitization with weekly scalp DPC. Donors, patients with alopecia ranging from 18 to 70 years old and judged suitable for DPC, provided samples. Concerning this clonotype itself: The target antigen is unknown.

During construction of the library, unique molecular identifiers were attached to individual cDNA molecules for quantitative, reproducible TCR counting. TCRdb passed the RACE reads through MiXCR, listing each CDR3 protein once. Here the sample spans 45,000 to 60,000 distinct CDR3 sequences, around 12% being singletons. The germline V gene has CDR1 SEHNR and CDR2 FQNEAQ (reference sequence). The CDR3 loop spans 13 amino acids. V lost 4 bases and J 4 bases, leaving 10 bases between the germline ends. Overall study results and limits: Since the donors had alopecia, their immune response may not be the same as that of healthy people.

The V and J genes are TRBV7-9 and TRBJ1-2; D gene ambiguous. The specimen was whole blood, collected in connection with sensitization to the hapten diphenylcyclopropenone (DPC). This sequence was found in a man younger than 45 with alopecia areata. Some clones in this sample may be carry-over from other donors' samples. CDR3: CASSSVAAYGYTF. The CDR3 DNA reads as TGTGCCAGCAGCTCAGTCGCTGCCTATGGCTACACCTTC.